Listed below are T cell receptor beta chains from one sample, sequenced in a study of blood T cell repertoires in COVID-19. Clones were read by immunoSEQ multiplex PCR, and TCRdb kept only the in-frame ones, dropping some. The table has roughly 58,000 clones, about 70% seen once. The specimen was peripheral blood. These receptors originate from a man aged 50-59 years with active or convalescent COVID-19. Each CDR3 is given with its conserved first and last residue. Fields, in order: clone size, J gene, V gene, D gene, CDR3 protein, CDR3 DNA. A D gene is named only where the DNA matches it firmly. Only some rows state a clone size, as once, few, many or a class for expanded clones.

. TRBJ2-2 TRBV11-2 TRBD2 CASSFSSGVAGELFF TGTGCCAGCAGCTTCTCTAGCGGGGTCGCTGGGGAGCTGTTTTTT
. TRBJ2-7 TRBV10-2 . CASSGSSYEQYF TGCGCCAGCAGTGGGAGCTCCTACGAGCAGTACTTC
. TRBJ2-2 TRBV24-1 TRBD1 CATSDPGTGNTGELFF TGTGCCACCAGTGACCCCGGGACAGGGAACACCGGGGAGCTGTTTTTT
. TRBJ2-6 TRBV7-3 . CASSLHRGSGANVLTF TGTGCCAGCAGCTTACACCGGGGATCTGGGGCCAACGTCCTGACTTTC
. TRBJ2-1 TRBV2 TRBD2 CASKWEGLNEQFF TGTGCCAGCAAGTGGGAGGGCCTAAATGAGCAGTTCTTC
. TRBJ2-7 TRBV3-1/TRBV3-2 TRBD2 CASSQAGTRSHEQYF TGTGCCAGCAGCCAAGCCGGGACTAGGTCCCACGAGCAGTACTTC
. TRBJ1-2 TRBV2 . CASSESRASDGYTF TGTGCCAGCAGTGAGAGTCGAGCGTCAGATGGCTACACCTTC
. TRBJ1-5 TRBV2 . CASTTDSNQPQHF TGTGCCAGCACAACAGATAGCAATCAGCCCCAGCATTTT
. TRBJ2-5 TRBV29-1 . CSVKRGPGLVQETQYF TGCAGCGTAAAGAGGGGACCGGGACTTGTCCAAGAGACCCAGTACTTC
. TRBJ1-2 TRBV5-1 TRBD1 CASSLETGLSSYGYTF TGCGCCAGCAGCTTGGAGACAGGGTTATCGAGCTATGGCTACACCTTC
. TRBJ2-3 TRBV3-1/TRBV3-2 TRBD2 CASSLPLAGGGADTQYF TGTGCCAGCAGCCTCCCACTAGCGGGAGGGGGGGCAGATACGCAGTATTTT
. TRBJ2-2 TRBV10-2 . CASSESRGGPGELFF TGCGCCAGCAGTGAGTCGAGGGGGGGCCCCGGGGAGCTGTTTTTT
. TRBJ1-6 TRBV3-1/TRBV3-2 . CASRQDTYSPLHF TGTGCCAGCAGGCAAGACACATATTCACCCCTCCACTTT
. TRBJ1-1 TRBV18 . CASSALGEGSSNTEAFF TGTGCCAGCTCAGCCCTAGGGGAGGGGAGCTCTAACACTGAAGCTTTCTTT
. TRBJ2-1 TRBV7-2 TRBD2 CASSSFGGVGSYNEQFF TGTGCCAGCAGCTCATTTGGGGGGGTAGGATCCTACAATGAGCAGTTCTTC
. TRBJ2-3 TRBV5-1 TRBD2 CASRGLAGVDTQYF TGCGCCAGCAGGGGACTAGCGGGAGTAGATACGCAGTATTTT
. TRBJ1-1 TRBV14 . CASMVLPYTEAFF TGTGCCAGCATGGTACTACCTTACACTGAAGCTTTCTTT
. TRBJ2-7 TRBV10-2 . CASRGLSYEQYF TGCGCCAGCAGAGGACTTTCCTACGAGCAGTACTTC
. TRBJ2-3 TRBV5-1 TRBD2 CASSLGGAGETSTDTQYF TGCGCCAGCAGCTTGGGCGGTGCGGGAGAAACTAGCACAGATACGCAGTATTTT
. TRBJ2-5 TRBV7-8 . CASSLVRQKETQYF TGTGCCAGCAGCTTAGTACGACAGAAAGAGACCCAGTACTTC
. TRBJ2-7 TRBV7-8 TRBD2 CASSPLLAGGPYEQYF TGTGCCAGCAGCCCCCTCCTTGCGGGAGGGCCCTACGAGCAGTACTTC
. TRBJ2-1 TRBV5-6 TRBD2 CASSSRLAPYNEQFF TGTGCCAGCAGCTCTAGACTAGCGCCCTACAATGAGCAGTTCTTC
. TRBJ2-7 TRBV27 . CASSLAQSYEQYF TGTGCCAGCAGTTTAGCGCAATCCTACGAGCAGTACTTC
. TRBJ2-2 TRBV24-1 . CATSGGPENTGELFF TGTGCCACCAGTGGAGGCCCGGAGAACACCGGGGAGCTGTTTTTT
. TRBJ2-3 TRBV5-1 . CASSLQSSTDTQYF TGCGCCAGCAGCCTACAGAGTTCCACAGATACGCAGTATTTT
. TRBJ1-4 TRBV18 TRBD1 CASSQGAATNEKLFF TGTGCCAGCTCACAGGGGGCTGCAACTAATGAAAAACTGTTTTTT
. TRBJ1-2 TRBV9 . CASSGNRDEDYGYTF TGTGCCAGCAGCGGAAACAGGGATGAAGACTATGGCTACACCTTC
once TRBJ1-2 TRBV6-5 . CASREGGVNGYTF TGTGCCAGCAGGGAGGGGGGGGTAAATGGCTACACCTTC
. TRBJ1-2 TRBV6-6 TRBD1 CASRDRDSYGYTF TGTGCCAGCAGGGACAGGGACAGCTATGGCTACACCTTC